Listed below are T cell receptor beta chains from one sample, sequenced in a study of beta chain features in type 1 diabetes. Profiled with immunoSEQ multiplex PCR; TCRdb holds only in-frame clones, not every one. This sample carries 680,000 or so clones, around 15% of them seen once, and the ten largest clones take approximately 0.021%. Sequences were obtained from naive CD4+ T cells from blood. The receptors were sampled from a man aged 18 to 30 with type 1 diabetes. The CDR3 runs from the conserved cysteine through the conserved F or W. A D gene is named only where the DNA matches it firmly. Clone sizes are given selectively: once, few, many, or a class where the clone is expanded.

clone_size j_call d_call v_call cdr3_aa cdr3_nt
few TRBJ1-1 TRBD1 TRBV10-3 CAIRAQGERYTEAFF TGTGCCATCAGGGCCCAGGGGGAGAGGTACACTGAAGCTTTCTTT
- TRBJ1-4 - TRBV7-9 CASSLSGRLNEKLFF TGTGCCAGCAGCTTATCGGGACGGCTTAATGAAAAACTGTTTTTT
few TRBJ2-1 - TRBV28 CASSSAPDILNEQFF TGTGCCAGCAGTTCCGCCCCGGATATTCTGAATGAGCAGTTCTTC
few TRBJ2-1 TRBD1 TRBV10-3 CAISFGTDNEQFF TGTGCCATCAGCTTTGGGACAGACAATGAGCAGTTCTTC
- TRBJ2-2 - TRBV9 CASSVVNGREGNTGELFF TGTGCCAGCAGCGTAGTAAACGGTAGGGAAGGGAACACCGGGGAGCTGTTTTTT
- TRBJ1-1 - TRBV11-2 CASSYPGYAEAFF TGTGCCAGCAGCTATCCAGGGTACGCTGAAGCTTTCTTT
- TRBJ2-3 - TRBV29-1 CSLSVLDTQYF TGCAGCCTCTCAGTCTTGGATACGCAGTATTTT
- TRBJ1-1 - TRBV5-6 CASSQPSGRAEAFF TGTGCCAGCAGCCAACCCTCGGGTCGGGCTGAAGCTTTCTTT
- TRBJ1-1 - TRBV6-1 CASSEFAGPFSEAFF TGTGCCAGCAGTGAATTCGCAGGGCCCTTTTCTGAAGCTTTCTTT
- TRBJ1-6 - TRBV18 CASSEAGTANSPLHF TGTGCCAGCTCAGAAGCCGGGACGGCAAATTCACCCCTCCACTTT
few TRBJ2-3 TRBD1 TRBV7-9 CASSLPTGADTQYF TGTGCCAGCAGCTTGCCGACAGGGGCAGATACGCAGTATTTT
- TRBJ1-1 TRBD1 TRBV6-5 CASSPDRRTEAFF TGTGCCAGCAGCCCGGACAGGAGGACTGAAGCTTTCTTT
once TRBJ2-7 - TRBV2 CASGTSYEQYF TGTGCCAGCGGGACCTCCTACGAGCAGTACTTC
few TRBJ2-3 - TRBV7-2 CASSPEGGSTDTQYF TGTGCCAGCAGCCCCGAGGGTGGGAGCACAGATACGCAGTATTTT
few TRBJ1-5 - TRBV5-1 CASSPGGEGNQPQHF TGCGCCAGCAGCCCCGGAGGGGAGGGCAATCAGCCCCAGCATTTT
- TRBJ2-3 TRBD2 TRBV5-1 CASSPGLAGTDTQYF TGCGCCAGCAGCCCAGGACTAGCGGGAACAGATACGCAGTATTTT
- TRBJ1-2 - TRBV5-1 CASSLVGQPNYGYTF TGCGCCAGCAGCTTGGTCGGACAGCCTAACTATGGCTACACCTTC
- TRBJ2-3 - TRBV30 CAWLTSGGPDTQYF TGTGCCTGGTTGACTAGTGGAGGACCAGATACGCAGTATTTT
few TRBJ2-1 - TRBV14 CASSQSQTTGAFNNEQFF TGTGCCAGCAGCCAATCCCAAACGACCGGGGCGTTTAACAATGAGCAGTTCTTC
- TRBJ2-2 - TRBV4-1 CASSQGKGPTGELFF TGCGCCAGCAGCCAAGGGAAGGGGCCCACCGGGGAGCTGTTTTTT
few TRBJ2-7 - TRBV21-1 CASSYRVYEQYF TGTGCCAGCAGCTACAGGGTTTACGAGCAGTACTTC
few TRBJ2-3 - TRBV19 CASSIGLGTDTQYF TGTGCCAGTAGTATAGGTTTAGGAACAGATACGCAGTATTTT
few TRBJ2-7 - TRBV7-2 CASSHPMGLYEQYF TGTGCCAGCAGCCACCCAATGGGGCTCTACGAGCAGTACTTC